The sequence of this TCR beta chain was determined in a study of blood T cell repertoires in COVID-19. Whole-study context: Sources were T cells, B-cell-depleted T cells, or PBMCs; the material itself was cDNA or gDNA.

In the authors' workflow: Amplification with reference gene primers provided the estimates of nucleated cell counts. Clones were read by immunoSEQ multiplex PCR, and TCRdb kept only the in-frame ones, dropping some. That table is the source of V, J and clone size, and D and trimming were worked out from the DNA. The data show roughly 65,000 clones, roughly nine tenths seen once. The source is a man aged 60 to 75 with acute or convalescent COVID-19. The sample was peripheral blood.

Here the CDR3 DNA reads TGTGCCAGCATTGGACAAATAAATTCACCCCTCCACTTT. Protein product: CASIGQINSPLHF. This chain links TRBV6-5 with TRBJ1-6; TRBD1 might be the D (5 bases). In germline, CDR1 is MNHEY, CDR2 SVGAGI. The CDR3 sequence is 13 residues long. The V gene lost 7 bases and the J gene lost 7 bases, with 11 bases spanning the gap.